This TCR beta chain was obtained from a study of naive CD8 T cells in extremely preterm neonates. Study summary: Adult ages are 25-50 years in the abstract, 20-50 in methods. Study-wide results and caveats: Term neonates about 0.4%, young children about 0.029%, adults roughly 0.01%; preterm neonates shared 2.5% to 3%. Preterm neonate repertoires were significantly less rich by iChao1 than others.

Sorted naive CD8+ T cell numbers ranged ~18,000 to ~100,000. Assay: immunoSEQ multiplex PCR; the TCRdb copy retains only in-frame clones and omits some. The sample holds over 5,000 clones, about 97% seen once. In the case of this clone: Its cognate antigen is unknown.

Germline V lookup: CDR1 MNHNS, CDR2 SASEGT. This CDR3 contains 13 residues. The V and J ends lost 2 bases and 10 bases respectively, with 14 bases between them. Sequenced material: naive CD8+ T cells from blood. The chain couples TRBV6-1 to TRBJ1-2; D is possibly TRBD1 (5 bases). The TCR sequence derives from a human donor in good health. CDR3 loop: CASSEMGPGDYTF. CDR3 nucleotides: TGTGCCAGCAGTGAAATGGGTCCGGGGGACTACACCTTC.